Listed here are 10 T cell receptor beta chains from one sample, sequenced in a study of CD8 T cells in ankylosing spondylitis. Each CDR3 protein gets one entry after TCRdb re-called the 5' RACE reads with MiXCR. Among around 280,000 distinct CDR3 sequences listed, around 20% were seen once. Specimen: blood, either unsorted or a sorted T cell fraction (not recorded which). These receptors came from a male donor with ankylosing spondylitis or in good health (not recorded which).

This chain links TRBV7-8 with TRBJ1-5, with unresolved D. Trimming shortened V by 0 bases and J by 3 bases, and 15 bases separated the two germline ends. The CDR3 totals 17 residues. From germline, CDR1 is SGHVS and CDR2 FQNEAQ. The CDR3 protein is CASSLASVGRNNQPQHF. CDR3 coding DNA: TGTGCCAGCAGCTTAGCGTCGGTCGGACGTAACAATCAGCCCCAGCATTTT.

The chain couples TRBV29-1 to TRBJ1-3; D remains ambiguous. V was pared by 3 bases and J by 4 bases, with 7 bases between. Germline CDR1 SQVTM, CDR2 ANQGSEA. The CDR3 consists of 12 residues. CDR3 protein: CSVEVTGNTIYF. CDR3 sequence (DNA): TGCAGCGTTGAGGTGACAGGAAACACCATATATTTT. Together with reference TRBV29-1 and TRBJ1-3, the CDR3 gives the full variable domain: SAVISQKPSRDICQRGTSLTIQCQVDSQVTMMFWYRQQPGQSLTLIATANQGSEATYESGFVIDKFPISRPNLTFSTLTVSNMSPEDSSIYLCSVEVTGNTIYFGEGSWLTVV.

V and J are TRBV11-2 and TRBJ2-1; D unresolved. This CDR3 contains 14 residues. V shed 1 base and J shed 5 bases, with 9 bases lying between them. Germline loops: CDR1 SGHAT, CDR2 FQNNGV. CDR3 sequence: CASSLGVGHNEQFF. DNA for the CDR3: TGTGCCAGCAGCTTAGGGGTCGGCCACAATGAGCAGTTCTTC.

There are a few counts of this clonotype. The CDR3 is CASSPRTGLPADSPLHF. The CDR3 DNA sequence: TGTGCCAGCAGCCCCCGGACAGGGCTACCCGCCGATTCACCCCTCCACTTT. The rearrangement uses TRBV6-2 or TRBV6-3 and TRBJ1-6; 8 bases fit TRBD1. After removal of 6 bases from V and 8 bases from J, the junction contained 15 bases not matched to a gene. This CDR3 is built from 17 residues. Germline V gene lookup returns CDR1 MNHEY and CDR2 SVGEGT.

The chain uses TRBV20-1 and TRBJ2-3; 9 bases are a match to TRBD2. From germline, CDR1 is DFQATT and CDR2 SNEGSKA (reference sequence). Losses at the gene ends were 1 base for V and 7 bases for J; bases not matched to a gene: 9. CDR3 length: 15 residues. The CDR3: CSARVLAGGPYTQYF. As DNA, the CDR3 is TGCAGTGCTAGAGTTCTGGCGGGAGGGCCCTATACGCAGTATTTT.

About this clonotype: A much larger clonotype is one base distant, so this may be a read error. This rearrangement joins TRBV7-3 to TRBJ2-2; D is perhaps TRBD1 (6 bases). CDR1 and CDR2 from the germline V gene are SGHTA and FQGTGA. The CDR3 spans 13 residues. DNA of the CDR3: TGTGCCGGCAGCCAACAGGGAACCGGGGAGCTGTTTTTT. It specifies CAGSQQGTGELFF.

The V gene is TRBV12-3 or TRBV12-4, the J gene TRBJ2-1; D is perhaps TRBD1 or TRBD2 (6 bases each). V lost 6 bases to trimming and J lost 7 bases, with 22 bases between them. The length of the CDR3 is 16 residues. CDR3 loop: CASSLLVGGAENEQFF. CDR3 bases: TGTGCCAGCAGCCTTCTAGTGGGGGGCGCGGAGAATGAGCAGTTCTTC.

This clonotype has just a few counts. The chain has TRBV18 and TRBJ1-3, with D unresolved. V was clipped by 1 base and J by 0 bases, with 10 bases between them. Germline V gene data show CDR1 as KGHSH and CDR2 as LQKENI. The CDR3 has 16 amino acids. The CDR3 coding sequence is TGTGCCAGCTCACCACGGGCAGACCGCTCTGGAAACACCATATATTTT. It encodes CASSPRADRSGNTIYF.

CDR3 protein: CASSPPTSRDTQYF. The DNA for the CDR3 is TGTGCCAGCTCACCACCGACTAGCCGGGATACGCAGTATTTT. The chain couples TRBV18 to TRBJ2-3; 7 bases are shared with TRBD2. CDR1 and CDR2 (germline): KGHSH, LQKENI. Germline trimming cut 0 bases from V and 6 bases from J; bases unmatched to any gene: 3. The CDR3 runs 14 residues.

The CDR3 coding sequence is TGCGCCAGCAGCGCGGACTGGAACCAAGAGACCCAGTACTTC. It is translated as CASSADWNQETQYF. V and J are TRBV5-1 and TRBJ2-5; possibly TRBD2 for D (5 bases). V was pared by 4 bases and J by 0 bases, with 10 bases between. The CDR3 length is 14 residues. Germline V gene sequence: CDR1 SGHRS, CDR2 YFSETQ.